This T cell receptor beta chain was identified during a study of T-cell memory formation after mild COVID-19 (dated by TCRdb to about 2021). Describing the broader study: TCR sequence clusters from the two donors were largely donor specific. T-cell clones expanding and contracting after mild COVID-19 in a couple of donors were tracked by longitudinal TCRalpha and TCRbeta repertoire sequencing. Two young, previously healthy adult volunteers, one female and one male, were included in the cohort.

Turning to this clonotype: Its recognized antigen is unknown. No base qualities exist here, and no much larger clone lies one base off it.

PBMCs were isolated by Ficoll-Paque density gradient centrifugation. Overall results and qualifications from the work: The study covered only a couple of mild cases, and larger cohorts including severe cases with pre-infection samples were considered necessary. Contracting CD4+ clones appeared mostly in the CM and EM memory subsets, whereas CD8+ clones were enriched in EMRA. Clones contracting from day 15 to 85 had balanced CD4/CD8 phenotypes, while a second wave expanding from day 15 to 37 was biased towards CD4+. Some responding clones were found in pre-infection memory, which suggests that pre-existing cross-reactive memory T cells took part in the SARS-CoV-2 response. SARS-CoV-2 specificity of the second-wave clones peaking on day 37 was not confirmed.

As encoded in the germline V gene, CDR1 is SGHTA while CDR2 is FQGNSA. Counted from cysteine to phenylalanine, this CDR3 has 15 amino acids. Only the CDR3 DNA stays, 45 bases, in frame from base 1. V is shortened by 5 bases, J by 0 bases, and the region joining them spans 12 bases. The instrument was an Illumina NovaSeq 6000. Using 5'RACE with constant-segment primers, TCRalpha and TCRbeta cDNA libraries were constructed, with sample barcodes and unique molecular identifiers added in the process. RNA was extracted from every sample with Trizol reagent. Library amplification was performed in two PCR steps, and a second sample barcode and Illumina TruSeq adapters were introduced in the second step. The libraries were sequenced on an Illumina NovaSeq using 2 x 150 bp paired-end reads. The paper's processing steps were these. Demultiplexing of reads and collapsing into UMI-guided consensus sequences were performed with migec v1.2.7. Using mixcr v2.1.11, UMI consensuses were aligned to TRA and TRB V and J templates and then assembled into clonotypes. A clonotype was counted as expanded or contracted only if both edgeR and NoisET called the change significant, with noise models trained on biological replicates. edgeR calls used a false discovery rate-adjusted p below 0.01 and a log2 fold-change threshold of 1. As an exploratory analysis of dynamics, max-normalized trajectories of the 1000 most abundant clonotypes were examined with PCA combined with hierarchical clustering. Separately sequenced CD4+ and CD8+ repertoires were used to assign the CD4 or CD8 phenotype of responding clones. Clones were called with MiXCR by TCRdb after fastp trimmed the public reads at Q25, and only in-frame beta chains were retained. Duplicate CDR3 protein sequences are folded into a single record with the most common DNA and genes. These V and J calls originate from TCRdb's pipeline instead of the authors' own analysis. For this sample the table gives a few hundred thousand distinct CDR3 sequences, of which roughly 14% were detected only once. Of the sample, roughly 22% is held by the ten largest clones.

The sequenced sample was PBMCs or a T cell subset sorted from them (not recorded which). The chain uses TRBV7-2 and TRBJ2-3; perhaps TRBD2 is the D gene, with 6 bases matching. The TCR originated in a man in his late teens or twenties who had mild COVID-19 (a few samples of this study predate the infection). The sample titles of this study are shuffled in the database, so cell type and time point are left out; the donor was told from shared clones. The CDR3 corresponds to CASSGLTTSTDTQYF. The DNA sequence is given as TGTGCCAGCAGCGGACTAACGACCAGCACAGATACGCAGTATTTT.